These 5 T cell receptor beta chains came from one sample sequenced in a study of radiotherapy plus CTLA-4 blockade in lung cancer. Data came from immunoSEQ multiplex PCR; TCRdb stores just in-frame clones and leaves some out. The sample includes approximately 76,000 clones, about four fifths of them seen just once. The material was peripheral blood, obtained from a patient treated with radiotherapy plus ipilimumab. The receptors were gathered from a human donor with non-small cell lung cancer who had a partial response to radiotherapy plus ipilimumab. Some clones in this sample may be carry-over from other donors' samples.

The chain couples TRBV25-1 to TRBJ1-4; TRBD1 matches at 7 bases. Germline lookup yields CDR1 MGHDK and CDR2 SYGVNS. With 5 bases clipped from V and 4 bases from J, the junction kept 7 bases outside the gene matches. This CDR3 comprises 15 residues. The CDR3 spells CASSSGDRLNEKLFF. CDR3 DNA: TGTGCCAGCAGTTCGGGGGACAGACTTAATGAAAAACTGTTTTTT.

The DNA of the CDR3 is TGCAGTGGCCGCGGGACAGGGAGTGAAAAACTGTTTTTT. Protein: CSGRGTGSEKLFF. The rearrangement joins TRBV29-1 to TRBJ1-4; 9 bases are a match to TRBD1. The CDR3 is 13 residues long. Germline CDR1 and CDR2: SQVTM and ANQGSEA. Variable domain in full (rest from reference TRBV29-1 and TRBJ1-4): SAVISQKPSRDICQRGTSLTIQCQVDSQVTMMFWYRQQPGQSLTLIATANQGSEATYESGFVIDKFPISRPNLTFSTLTVSNMSPEDSSIYLCSGRGTGSEKLFFGSGTQLSVL.

This clone was counted a few times. This sequence joins TRBV11-2 and TRBJ2-1; D is undetermined. The germline V and J ends were trimmed by 1 base and 9 bases, with 4 bases remaining between them. In germline, CDR1 is SGHAT, CDR2 FQNNGV. The CDR3 sequence is 11 residues long. The CDR3 reads CASSLAVEQFF. CDR3 in DNA: TGTGCCAGCAGCTTAGCAGTTGAGCAGTTCTTC.

This clone appeared a single time. DNA of the CDR3: TGTGCCAGCACCTACGCGGGAGGAAACACCATATATTTT. The encoded protein is CASTYAGGNTIYF. The rearrangement joins TRBV14 to TRBJ1-3; D ambiguous. Deletions cut 7 bases from V and 4 bases from J, with 11 bases between. CDR1 is SGHDN and CDR2 is FVKESK in the germline V gene. CDR3 length equals 13 residues.

This CDR3 reads CASSLIGGTGVKTQYF. The CDR3 coding sequence is TGTGCCAGCAGTTTAATTGGGGGGACAGGGGTGAAGACCCAGTACTTC. V usage is TRBV28 and J usage is TRBJ2-5, with 10 positions matching TRBD1. The CDR3 loop spans 16 amino acids. Germline V CDR1 and CDR2: MDHEN, SYDVKM. Unmatched junction bases numbered 9, after V lost 2 bases and J lost 6 bases.